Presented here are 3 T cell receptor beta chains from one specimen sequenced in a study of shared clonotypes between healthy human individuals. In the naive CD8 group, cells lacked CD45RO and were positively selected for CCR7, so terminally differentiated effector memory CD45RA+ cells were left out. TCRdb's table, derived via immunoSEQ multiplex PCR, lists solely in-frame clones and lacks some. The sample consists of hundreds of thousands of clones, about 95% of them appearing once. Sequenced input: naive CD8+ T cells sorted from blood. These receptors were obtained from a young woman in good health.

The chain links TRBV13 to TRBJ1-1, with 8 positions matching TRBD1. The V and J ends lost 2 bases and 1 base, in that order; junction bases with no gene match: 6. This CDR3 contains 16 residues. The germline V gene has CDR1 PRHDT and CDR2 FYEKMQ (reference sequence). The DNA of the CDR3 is TGTGCCAGCAGCTTATCAGGGGGCGCTTGGAACACTGAAGCTTTCTTT. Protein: CASSLSGGAWNTEAFF.

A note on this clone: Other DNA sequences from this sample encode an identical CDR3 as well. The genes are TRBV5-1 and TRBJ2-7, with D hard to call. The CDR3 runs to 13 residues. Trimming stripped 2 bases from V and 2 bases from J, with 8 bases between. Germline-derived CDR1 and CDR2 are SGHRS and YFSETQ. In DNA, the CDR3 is TGCGCCAGCAGCTTTGGCTTGACCTACGAGCAGTACTTC. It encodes CASSFGLTYEQYF.

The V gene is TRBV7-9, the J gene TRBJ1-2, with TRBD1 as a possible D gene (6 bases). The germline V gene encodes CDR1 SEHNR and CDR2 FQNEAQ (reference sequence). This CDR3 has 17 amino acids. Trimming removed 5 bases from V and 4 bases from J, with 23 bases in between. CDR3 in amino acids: CASSMLGQTLTLYGYTF. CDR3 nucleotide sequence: TGTGCCAGCAGCATGCTAGGACAGACGCTTACCCTCTATGGCTACACCTTC.